This record looks at one TCR beta chain sequence and its context. It has no known antigen specificity. No base quality values were provided; no much bigger clone lies one nucleotide off. Deletion took 2 bases off V and 8 bases off J, with a span of 12 bases between the germline ends. The CDR3 contains 13 residues, cysteine and phenylalanine counted. Only CDR3 DNA remains: 39 bases, in frame from the first base. The germline V gene (reference sequence) yields SEHNR for CDR1 and FQNEAQ for CDR2. Whole blood was collected in K2EDTA tubes by collaborating institutions according to the institutions' own protocols. For TCRbeta analysis, collaborators shipped samples in one of three forms: frozen whole blood, isolated PBMCs, or DNA extracted from either of those sample types. The sample comes from a study of blood T cell repertoires in COVID-19 (dated by TCRdb to 2018 to 2020). In terms of the full investigation: Collaborator samples came from the United States, Italy and Spain and covered acute and convalescent phases of COVID-19. The material from the prospective study consisted of cDNA or gDNA derived from T cells, B-cell-depleted T cells, or PBMCs. The samples were drawn from two sources: the first 160 participants of the ongoing ImmuneRACE study, and 1,254 subjects contributed by 6 global collaborators. The repertoires were released in a freely available public database meant as a resource for research on the immune response to SARS-CoV-2. Where available, HLA class I and class II types were taken from metadata supplied by the sample provider and were not determined by assay-based typing. The dataset comprised deeply sampled blood TCRbeta repertoires from subjects exposed to, actively infected with, or recovered from COVID-19. A de-identified subject ID, COVID-19 status, age in years and sex were almost always included in the sample metadata.

Broad study findings and their caveats: The quantity of clinical and demographic metadata differed by source and by participant and was supplied without curation.

The immunoSEQ Assay, a bias-controlled multiplex PCR, was used to amplify TCRbeta CDR3 regions from genomic DNA. The published analysis was carried out like this. The number of nucleated cells in each sample was estimated by amplification of reference gene primers within the assay. Sequence reads were collapsed and filtered to measure the absolute abundance of every unique TCRbeta CDR3 rearrangement. Productive Simpson clonality was computed per sample as the square root of Simpson's diversity index over productive rearrangements. Sourced from immuneACCESS, this table was stored by TCRdb with only in-frame sequences that have V and J called. A share of the clones is absent; for the studies checked, an unresolved V gene accounts for under half, and the remainder has no known explanation. V and J calls and clone size follow that table, whereas D and trimming were derived from the DNA. This sample gives approximately 120,000 clones in total; approximately 83% of them show up just once. The leading ten clones occupy about a quarter of the sample.

Recombination linked TRBV7-9 to TRBJ1-2; TRBD1 might be the D gene, on 5 matching bases. This TCR was recovered from a woman older than 75 with acute or convalescent COVID-19. The sequenced sample was peripheral blood. The encoded CDR3 is CASSLTREGGYTF. The DNA reads as follows: TGTGCCAGCAGCTTAACGAGGGAGGGGGGCTACACCTTC.